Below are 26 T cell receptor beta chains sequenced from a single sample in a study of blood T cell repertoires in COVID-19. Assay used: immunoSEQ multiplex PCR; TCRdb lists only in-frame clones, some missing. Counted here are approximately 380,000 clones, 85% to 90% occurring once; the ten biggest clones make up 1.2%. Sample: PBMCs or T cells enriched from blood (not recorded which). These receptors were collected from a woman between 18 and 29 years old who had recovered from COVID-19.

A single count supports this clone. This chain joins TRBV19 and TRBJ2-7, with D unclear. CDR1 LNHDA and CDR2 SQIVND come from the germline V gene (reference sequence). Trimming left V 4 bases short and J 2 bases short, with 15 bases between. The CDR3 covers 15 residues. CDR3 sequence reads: CASSTSGPATYEQYF. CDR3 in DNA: TGTGCCAGTAGTACCAGTGGGCCAGCAACCTACGAGCAGTACTTC.

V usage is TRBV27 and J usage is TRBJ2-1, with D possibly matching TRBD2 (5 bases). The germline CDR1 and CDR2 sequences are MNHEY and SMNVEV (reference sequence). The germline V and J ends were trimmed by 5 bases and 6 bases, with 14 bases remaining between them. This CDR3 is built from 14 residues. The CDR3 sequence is CASSPLGSSNEQFF. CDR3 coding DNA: TGTGCCAGCAGTCCTCTGGGGAGCTCCAATGAGCAGTTCTTC.

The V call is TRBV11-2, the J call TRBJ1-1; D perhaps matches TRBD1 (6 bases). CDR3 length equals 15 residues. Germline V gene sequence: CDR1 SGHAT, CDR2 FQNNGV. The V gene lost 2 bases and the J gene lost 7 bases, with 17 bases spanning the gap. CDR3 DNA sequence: TGTGCCAGCAGCTTACTGACAGAAGGGGGAAATGAAGCTTTCTTT. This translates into CASSLLTEGGNEAFF. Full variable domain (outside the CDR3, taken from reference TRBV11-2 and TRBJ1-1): EAGVAQSPRYKIIEKRQSVAFWCNPISGHATLYWYQQILGQGPKLLIQFQNNGVVDDSQLPKDRFSAERLKGVDSTLKIQPAKLEDSAVYLCASSLLTEGGNEAFFGQGTRLTVV.

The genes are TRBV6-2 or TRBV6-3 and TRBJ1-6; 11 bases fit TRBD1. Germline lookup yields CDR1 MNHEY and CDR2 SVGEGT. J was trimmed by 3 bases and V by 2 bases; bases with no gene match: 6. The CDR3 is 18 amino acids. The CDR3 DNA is TGTGCCAGCAGTTACCCGGGACAGGGGGACTTCTATAATTCACCCCTCCACTTT. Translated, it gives CASSYPGQGDFYNSPLHF.

The CDR3 DNA is TGTGCCAGCAGTCTCAGCTGGAGACCCTCCTACGAGCAGTACTTC. It specifies CASSLSWRPSYEQYF. The genes are TRBV27 and TRBJ2-7; D is unresolved. V gave up 5 bases and J gave up 0 bases, with 14 bases separating them. Germline CDR1 is MNHEY and CDR2 is SMNVEV (reference sequence). This CDR3 region has 15 residues.

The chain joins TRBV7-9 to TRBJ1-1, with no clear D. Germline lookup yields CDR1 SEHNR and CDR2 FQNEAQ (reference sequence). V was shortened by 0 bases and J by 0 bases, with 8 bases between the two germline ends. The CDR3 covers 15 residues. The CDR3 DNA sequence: TGTGCCAGCAGCTTAGCGAGTTTTATGAACACTGAAGCTTTCTTT. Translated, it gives CASSLASFMNTEAFF.

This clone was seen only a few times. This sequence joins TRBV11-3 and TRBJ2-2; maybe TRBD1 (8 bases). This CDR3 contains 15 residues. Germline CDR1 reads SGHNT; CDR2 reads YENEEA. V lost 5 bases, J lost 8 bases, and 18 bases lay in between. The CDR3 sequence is CASSTRGPGRGELFF. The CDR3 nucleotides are TGTGCCAGCAGCACCAGGGGGCCCGGGAGGGGGGAGCTGTTTTTT.

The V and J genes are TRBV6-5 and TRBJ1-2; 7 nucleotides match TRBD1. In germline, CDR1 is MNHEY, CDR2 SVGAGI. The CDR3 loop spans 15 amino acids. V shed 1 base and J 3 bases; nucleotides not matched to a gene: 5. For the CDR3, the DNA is TGTGCCAGCAGTTACTTAACAGGGGTTGACTATGGCTACACCTTC. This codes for CASSYLTGVDYGYTF.

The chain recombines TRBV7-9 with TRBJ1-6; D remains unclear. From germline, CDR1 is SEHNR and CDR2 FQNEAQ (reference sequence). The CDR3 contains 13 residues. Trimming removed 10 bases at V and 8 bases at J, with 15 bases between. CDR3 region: CATAASPDSPLHF. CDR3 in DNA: TGTGCCACAGCAGCTAGCCCTGATTCACCCCTCCACTTT. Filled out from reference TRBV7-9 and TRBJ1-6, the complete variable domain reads DTGVSQNPRHKITKRGQNVTFRCDPISEHNRLYWYRQTLGQGPEFLTYFQNEAQLEKSRLLSDRFSAERPKGSFSTLEIQRTEQGDSAMYLCATAASPDSPLHFGNGTRLTVT.

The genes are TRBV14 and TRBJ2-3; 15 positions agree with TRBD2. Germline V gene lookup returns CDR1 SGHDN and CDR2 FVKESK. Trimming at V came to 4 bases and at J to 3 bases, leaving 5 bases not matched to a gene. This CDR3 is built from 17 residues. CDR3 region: CASSLGLAGGVTDTQYF. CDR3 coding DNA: TGTGCCAGCAGCCTCGGACTAGCGGGGGGGGTTACAGATACGCAGTATTTT. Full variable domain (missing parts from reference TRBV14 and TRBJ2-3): EAGVTQFPSHSVIEKGQTVTLRCDPISGHDNLYWYRRVMGKEIKFLLHFVKESKQDESGMPNNRFLAERTGGTYSTLKVQPAELEDSGVYFCASSLGLAGGVTDTQYFGPGTRLTVL.

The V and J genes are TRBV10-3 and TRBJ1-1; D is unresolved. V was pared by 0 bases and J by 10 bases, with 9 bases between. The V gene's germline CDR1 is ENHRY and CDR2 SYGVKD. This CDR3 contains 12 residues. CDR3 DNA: TGTGCCATCAGTGAGTCCACGACGGGAGCTTTCTTT. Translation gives CAISESTTGAFF.

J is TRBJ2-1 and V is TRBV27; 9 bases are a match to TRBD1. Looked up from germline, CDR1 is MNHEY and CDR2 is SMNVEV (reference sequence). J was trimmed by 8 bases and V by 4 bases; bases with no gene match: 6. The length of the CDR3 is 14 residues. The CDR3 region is CASSSTGGLDEQFF. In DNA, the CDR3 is TGTGCCAGCAGTTCTACAGGGGGCCTCGATGAGCAGTTCTTC.

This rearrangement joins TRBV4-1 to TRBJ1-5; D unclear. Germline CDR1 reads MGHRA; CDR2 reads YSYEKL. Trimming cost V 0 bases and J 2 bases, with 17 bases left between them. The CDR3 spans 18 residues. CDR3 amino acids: CASSQEGMPGYGNQPQHF. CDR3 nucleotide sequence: TGCGCCAGCAGCCAAGAAGGAATGCCGGGTTACGGCAATCAGCCCCAGCATTTT.

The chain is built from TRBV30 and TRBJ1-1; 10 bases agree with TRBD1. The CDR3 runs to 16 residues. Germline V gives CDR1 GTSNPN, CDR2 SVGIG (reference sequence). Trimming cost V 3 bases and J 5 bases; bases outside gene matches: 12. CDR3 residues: CAWRGQGIVFATEAFF. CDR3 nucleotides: TGTGCCTGGAGGGGACAGGGGATTGTTTTCGCGACTGAAGCTTTCTTT.

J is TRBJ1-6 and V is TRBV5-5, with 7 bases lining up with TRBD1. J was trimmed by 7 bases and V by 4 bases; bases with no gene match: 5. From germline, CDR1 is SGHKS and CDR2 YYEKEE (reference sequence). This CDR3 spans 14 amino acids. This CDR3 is CASSLGTVNSPLHF. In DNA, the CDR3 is TGTGCCAGCAGCCTCGGGACAGTCAATTCACCCCTCCACTTT.

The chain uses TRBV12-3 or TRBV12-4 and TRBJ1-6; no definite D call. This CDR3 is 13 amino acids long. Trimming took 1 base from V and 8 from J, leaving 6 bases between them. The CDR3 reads CASSLVGDSPLHF. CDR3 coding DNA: TGTGCCAGCAGTTTAGTCGGGGATTCACCCCTCCACTTT.

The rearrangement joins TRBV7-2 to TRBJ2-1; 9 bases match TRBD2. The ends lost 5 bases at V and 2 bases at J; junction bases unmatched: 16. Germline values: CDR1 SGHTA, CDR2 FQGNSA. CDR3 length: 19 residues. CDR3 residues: CASSNPPGLAGRPYNEQFF. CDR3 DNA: TGTGCCAGCAGCAATCCTCCTGGCCTAGCGGGGAGACCCTACAATGAGCAGTTCTTC.

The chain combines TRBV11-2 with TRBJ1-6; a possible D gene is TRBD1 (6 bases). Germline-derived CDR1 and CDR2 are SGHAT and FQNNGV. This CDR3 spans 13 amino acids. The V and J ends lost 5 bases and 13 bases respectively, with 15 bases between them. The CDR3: CASSALTGTPLHF. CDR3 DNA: TGTGCCAGCAGCGCTCTAACAGGGACCCCCCTCCACTTT. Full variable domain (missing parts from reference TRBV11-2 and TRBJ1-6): EAGVAQSPRYKIIEKRQSVAFWCNPISGHATLYWYQQILGQGPKLLIQFQNNGVVDDSQLPKDRFSAERLKGVDSTLKIQPAKLEDSAVYLCASSALTGTPLHFGNGTRLTVT.

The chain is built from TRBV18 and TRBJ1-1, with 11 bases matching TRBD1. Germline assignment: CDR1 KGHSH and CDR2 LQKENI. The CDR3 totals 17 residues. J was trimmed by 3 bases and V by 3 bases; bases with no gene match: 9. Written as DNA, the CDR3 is TGTGCCAGCTCACCTTTGTTATTGGGACAGGGGGACACTGAAGCTTTCTTT. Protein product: CASSPLLLGQGDTEAFF.

This CDR3 is CASSEPRQGNYLTEAFF. Here the CDR3 DNA reads TGCGCCAGCAGTGAGCCGAGACAGGGTAATTATCTCACTGAAGCTTTCTTT. The V and J genes are TRBV10-2 and TRBJ1-1; 7 nucleotides agree with TRBD1. The length of the CDR3 is 17 residues. Germline trimming cut 2 bases from V and 4 bases from J; bases unmatched to any gene: 13. The germline V gene has CDR1 WSHSY and CDR2 SAAADI.

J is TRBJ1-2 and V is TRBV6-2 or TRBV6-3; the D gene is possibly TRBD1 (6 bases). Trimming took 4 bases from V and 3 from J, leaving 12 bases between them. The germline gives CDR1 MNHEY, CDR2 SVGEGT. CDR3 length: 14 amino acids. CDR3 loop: CASSSHRVHYGYTF. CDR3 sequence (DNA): TGTGCCAGCAGTTCCCACAGGGTTCACTATGGCTACACCTTC.

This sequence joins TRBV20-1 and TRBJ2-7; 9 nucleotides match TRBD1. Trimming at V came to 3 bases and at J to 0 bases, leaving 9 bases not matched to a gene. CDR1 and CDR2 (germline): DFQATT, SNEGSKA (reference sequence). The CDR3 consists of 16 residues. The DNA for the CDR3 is TGCAGTGCTAGTGCTTCTCCGGGACAGGGCTCCTACGAGCAGTACTTC. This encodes CSASASPGQGSYEQYF.

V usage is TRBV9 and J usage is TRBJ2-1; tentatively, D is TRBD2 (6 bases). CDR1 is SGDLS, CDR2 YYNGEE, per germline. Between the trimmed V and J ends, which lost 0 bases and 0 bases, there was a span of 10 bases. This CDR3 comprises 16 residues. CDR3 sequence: CASSVASGDSYNEQFF. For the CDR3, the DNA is TGTGCCAGCAGCGTAGCTTCGGGGGACTCCTACAATGAGCAGTTCTTC.

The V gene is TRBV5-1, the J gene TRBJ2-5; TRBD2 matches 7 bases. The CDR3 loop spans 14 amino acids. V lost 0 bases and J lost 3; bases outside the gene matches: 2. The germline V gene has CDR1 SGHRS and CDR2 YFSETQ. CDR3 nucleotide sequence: TGCGCCAGCAGCTTGGATGGGACTAAAGAGACCCAGTACTTC. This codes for CASSLDGTKETQYF.

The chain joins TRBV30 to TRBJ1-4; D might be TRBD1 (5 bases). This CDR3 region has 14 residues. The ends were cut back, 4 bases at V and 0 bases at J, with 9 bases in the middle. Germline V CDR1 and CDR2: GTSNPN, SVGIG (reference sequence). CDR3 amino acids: CAWTDRATNEKLFF. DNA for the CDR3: TGTGCCTGGACCGACAGAGCAACTAATGAAAAACTGTTTTTT.

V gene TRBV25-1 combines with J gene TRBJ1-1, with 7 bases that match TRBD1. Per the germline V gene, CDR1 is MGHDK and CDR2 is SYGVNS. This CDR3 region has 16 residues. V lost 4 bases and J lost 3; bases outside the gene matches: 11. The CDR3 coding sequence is TGTGCCAGCAGTGCCCCGACAGGGTTGAAGCACACTGAAGCTTTCTTT. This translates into CASSAPTGLKHTEAFF.